The 13 T cell receptor beta chains presented below share a single source sample, sequenced in a study of low-dose radiotherapy and immunotherapy resistance in tumors (dated by TCRdb to 2022 to 2024). The sample was run on an Illumina HiSeq 2500. First-strand cDNA was synthesized using Superscript III and a set of TRAV- and TRBV-specific primers, so that both TCRalpha and TCRbeta chains were covered. TCRs were amplified for 15 to 20 PCR cycles with Phusion, using a constant-region primer paired with the adapter attached to the V primers. The public reads were quality trimmed at Q25 with fastp and then assembled into clones with MiXCR by TCRdb, keeping productive beta chains. Entries that share a CDR3 protein sequence are merged under the most common genes and DNA. In all, the sample holds 60,000 to 90,000 distinct CDR3 sequences, and less than 35% of those were seen once. The top ten hold around 10% of the sample.

Explained via the paper, the time point label denotes: before trial treatment. The sample consisted of PBMCs, taken before treatment. Receptor source: a female donor with ovarian cancer.

This clonotype appeared many times. This chain uses TRBV6-5 with TRBJ2-1; 7 bases are shared with TRBD2. The CDR3 has 15 amino acids. J gave up 1 base and V 6 bases, and 6 bases lay outside the gene matches. CDR1 MNHEY and CDR2 SVGAGI come from the germline V gene. CDR3 in amino acids: CASSPPAGSYNEQFF. The CDR3 bases are TGTGCCAGCAGCCCCCCAGCGGGGTCCTACAATGAGCAGTTCTTC.

This clonotype was counted between two and nine times. The V call is TRBV12-3 or TRBV12-4, the J call TRBJ1-3; D unclear. V was clipped by 5 bases and J by 0 bases, with 8 bases between them. This CDR3 spans 14 amino acids. CDR3 sequence (DNA): TGTGCCAGCAGTCCAAATTACTCTGGAAACACCATATATTTT. Translation gives CASSPNYSGNTIYF.

This clonotype was detected many times. The V gene is TRBV13, the J gene TRBJ2-6; D is uncertain. This CDR3 contains 15 residues. V gave up 5 bases and J gave up 2 bases, with 10 bases separating them. Germline assignment: CDR1 PRHDT and CDR2 FYEKMQ (reference sequence). The CDR3 nucleotides read TGTGCCAGCAGCGCACGGGTAACTGGGGCCAACGTCCTGACTTTC. The encoded protein is CASSARVTGANVLTF.

A few counts support this clonotype. The chain uses TRBV14 and TRBJ2-5, with 9 bases fitting TRBD1. This CDR3 has 17 residues. J lost 0 bases, V lost 0 bases, and 5 bases had no gene match. Per the germline V gene, CDR1 is SGHDN and CDR2 is FVKESK. The DNA for the CDR3 is TGTGCCAGCAGCCAAGATTTAACAGGGGGCTACCAAGAGACCCAGTACTTC. Protein product: CASSQDLTGGYQETQYF.

This clonotype was recorded many times. The rearrangement joins TRBV20-1 to TRBJ2-3; TRBD2 aligns across 9 bases. Germline V gene sequence: CDR1 DFQATT, CDR2 SNEGSKA (reference sequence). The trim removed 5 bases at V and 2 bases at J, leaving 8 bases unmatched. The CDR3 extends over 15 amino acids. The CDR3 DNA reads TGCAGTGCTTACCCTAGCGGGACCGTCACAGATACGCAGTATTTT. Amino acids: CSAYPSGTVTDTQYF.

This clonotype was observed many times. CDR3 residues: CSAQTGGPDTQYF. The CDR3 region has the DNA TGCAGTGCGCAAACAGGGGGCCCAGATACGCAGTATTTT. The chain has TRBV20-1 and TRBJ2-3, with 9 nucleotides matching TRBD1. Germline CDR1 is DFQATT and CDR2 is SNEGSKA (reference sequence). The CDR3 is 13 residues long. The junction had 5 bases not matched to a gene; V was cut back by 6 bases and J by 4 bases.

The chain uses TRBV28 and TRBJ2-7, with D possibly being TRBD1 (6 bases). This CDR3 contains 12 residues. V was cut by 6 bases and J by 6 bases, with 12 bases left in between. CDR1 and CDR2 from the germline V gene are MDHEN and SYDVKM. CDR3 bases: TGTGCCAGCAGCCCTAACAGGGCCGAGCAGTACTTC. Its protein is CASSPNRAEQYF.

This clonotype appeared a few times. This rearrangement joins TRBV7-8 to TRBJ2-2; perhaps TRBD1 as D (7 bases). Trimming took 5 bases from V and 8 from J, leaving 9 bases between them. Germline loops: CDR1 SGHVS, CDR2 FQNEAQ. This CDR3 contains 12 residues. The CDR3 DNA reads TGTGCCAGCAGCCAGGGGGGTGGGGAGCTGTTTTTT. Translation: CASSQGGGELFF.

V and J are TRBV5-5 and TRBJ1-5; D gene ambiguous. Between the trimmed V and J ends, which lost 0 bases and 0 bases, there was a span of 4 bases. Germline values: CDR1 SGHKS, CDR2 YYEKEE (reference sequence). The CDR3 sequence is 14 residues long. This CDR3 reads CASSLGSSNQPQHF. The CDR3 DNA sequence: TGTGCCAGCAGCTTGGGCAGTAGCAATCAGCCCCAGCATTTT.

This clonotype has a count of ten or more. The germline gene is not matched at one end of the junction; a read error may be the cause. The rearrangement joins TRBV20-1 to TRBJ2-1; 16 bases match TRBD2. This CDR3 contains 16 residues. CDR1 DFQATT and CDR2 SNEGSKA come from the germline V gene (reference sequence). The CDR3 DNA sequence: TGCAGTGCCTCGGGACTAGCGGGGGGGCTCTACAATGAGCATTTCTTC. Translating gives CSASGLAGGLYNEHFF.

This clonotype came up many times. The chain is built from TRBV5-4 and TRBJ2-2; D possibly matches TRBD1 or TRBD2 (6 bases each). The CDR3 sequence is 15 residues long. Trimming stripped 4 bases from V and 2 bases from J, with 12 bases between. The germline CDR1 and CDR2 sequences are SGHNT and YYREEE (reference sequence). The CDR3: CASSPPGANTGELFF. Written as DNA, the CDR3 is TGTGCCAGCAGCCCACCGGGGGCTAACACCGGGGAGCTGTTTTTT.

V usage is TRBV6-1 and J usage is TRBJ2-1; TRBD1 matches at 9 bases. The junction had 8 bases not matched to a gene; V was cut back by 4 bases and J by 1 base. CDR3 length: 17 residues. Germline V gives CDR1 MNHNS, CDR2 SASEGT. The CDR3 DNA follows: TGTGCCAGCAGTGTTAGTATCGGGACAGGGTCCTACAATGAGCAGTTCTTC. It codes for CASSVSIGTGSYNEQFF.

In this sample, this clonotype turned up many times. This chain connects TRBV6-2 or TRBV6-3 to TRBJ1-3; perhaps TRBD1 as D (5 bases). V lost 10 bases to trimming and J lost 4 bases, with 14 bases between them. Germline-derived CDR1 and CDR2 are MNHEY and SVGEGT. The CDR3 runs to 13 residues. CDR3 DNA: TGTGCCACCTCAAAAGGGGACGGAAACACCATATATTTT. This gives the protein CATSKGDGNTIYF.